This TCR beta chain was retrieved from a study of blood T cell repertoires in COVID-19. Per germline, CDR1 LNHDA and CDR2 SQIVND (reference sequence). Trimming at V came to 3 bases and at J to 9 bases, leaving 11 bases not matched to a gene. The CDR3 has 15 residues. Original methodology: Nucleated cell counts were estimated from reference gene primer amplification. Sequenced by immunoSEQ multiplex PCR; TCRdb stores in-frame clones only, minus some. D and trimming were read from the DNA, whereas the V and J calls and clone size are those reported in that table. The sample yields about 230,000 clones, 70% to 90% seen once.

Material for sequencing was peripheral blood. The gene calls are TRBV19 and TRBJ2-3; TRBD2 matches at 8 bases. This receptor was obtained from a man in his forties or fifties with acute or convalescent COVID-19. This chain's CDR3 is CASSIFGGAKATQYF. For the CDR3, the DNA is TGTGCCAGTAGTATCTTCGGGGGGGCGAAAGCAACGCAGTATTTT.